The entry that follows covers one TCR beta chain sequence. Its antigen is currently unknown. The data were obtained in a study of regulatory dendritic cells for organ transplantation. Whole-study findings and limits: Mature dendritic cells appeared to drive more memory CD8+ clonal expansion than regulatory ones.

The method was immunoSEQ multiplex PCR; TCRdb's version includes in-frame clones alone and lacks a portion of them. The sample holds about 30,000 clones, 85% to 90% seen once. This CDR3 has 14 residues. Germline CDR1 and CDR2: SGHTA and FQGTGA. V shed 0 bases, J shed 6 bases, and the junction held 2 bases outside the gene matches. This TCR was sampled from a human donor in good health. The chain joins TRBV7-3 to TRBJ2-1; 7 positions agree with TRBD2. Sequenced: naive CD4+ T cells from blood. The subset here: CD45RA+ naive T cells. CDR3 residues: CASSLTRESNEQFF. For the CDR3, the DNA is TGTGCCAGCAGCTTAACGCGGGAGAGCAATGAGCAGTTCTTC.